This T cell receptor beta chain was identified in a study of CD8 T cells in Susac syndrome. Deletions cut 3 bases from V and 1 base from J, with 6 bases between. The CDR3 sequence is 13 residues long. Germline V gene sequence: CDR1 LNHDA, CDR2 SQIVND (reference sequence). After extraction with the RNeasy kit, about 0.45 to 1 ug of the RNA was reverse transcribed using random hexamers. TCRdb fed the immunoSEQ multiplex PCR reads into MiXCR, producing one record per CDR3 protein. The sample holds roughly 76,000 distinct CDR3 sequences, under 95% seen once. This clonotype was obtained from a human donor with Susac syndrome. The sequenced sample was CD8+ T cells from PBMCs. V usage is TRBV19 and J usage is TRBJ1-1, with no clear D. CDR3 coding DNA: TGTGCCAGTAGTATGATGGGGAACACTGAAGCTTTCTTT. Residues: CASSMMGNTEAFF.